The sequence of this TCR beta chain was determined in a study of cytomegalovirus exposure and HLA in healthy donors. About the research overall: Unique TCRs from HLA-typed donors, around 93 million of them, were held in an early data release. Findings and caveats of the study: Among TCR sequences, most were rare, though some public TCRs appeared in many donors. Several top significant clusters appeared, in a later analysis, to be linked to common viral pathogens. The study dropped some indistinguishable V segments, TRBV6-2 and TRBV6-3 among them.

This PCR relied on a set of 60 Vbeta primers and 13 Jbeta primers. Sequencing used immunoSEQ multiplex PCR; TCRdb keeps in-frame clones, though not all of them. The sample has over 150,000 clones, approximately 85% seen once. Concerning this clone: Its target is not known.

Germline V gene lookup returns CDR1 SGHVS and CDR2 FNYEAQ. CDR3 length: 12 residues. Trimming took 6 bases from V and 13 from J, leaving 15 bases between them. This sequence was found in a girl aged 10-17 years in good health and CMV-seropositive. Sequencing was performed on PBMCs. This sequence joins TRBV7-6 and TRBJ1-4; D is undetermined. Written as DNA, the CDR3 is TGTGCCAGCAGATCACGGACCGGAGGACTGTTTTTT. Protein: CASRSRTGGLFF.